The present TCR beta chain was sequenced within a study of T-cell memory formation after mild COVID-19. Study background: Largely donor-specific sequence clusters came from a couple of donors. General observations from the study: Contracting clones, day 15 to 85, had balanced CD4/CD8, and later expanders favored CD4+. The study detected some responding clones in pre-infection memory, suggesting cross-reactive memory joined.

The TCR alpha and TCR beta cDNA libraries, bearing sample barcodes and UMIs, were generated by 5'RACE using constant-segment primers. From the 5' RACE reads, TCRdb called clonotypes with MiXCR, one entry per CDR3 protein. The sample carries around 200,000 distinct CDR3 sequences, about 27% recorded once. This clonotype appeared a few times. What it binds is unknown. The sample taken for sequencing was PBMCs or a T cell subset sorted from them (not recorded which). The receptor was derived from an adult woman who had mild COVID-19 (a few samples of this study predate the infection). Cell type and time point are not known.

The DNA for the CDR3 is TGCAGTGCTGCCCACGGGACAGGGGGATCTGAAGAGCAGTACTTC. Protein product: CSAAHGTGGSEEQYF. The V call is TRBV20-1, the J call TRBJ2-7; TRBD1 aligns across 11 bases. The CDR3 sequence is 15 residues long. The germline V gene encodes CDR1 DFQATT and CDR2 SNEGSKA (reference sequence). The J segment lost 7 bases and the V segment lost 5 bases, leaving 13 bases of the junction unmatched.